One and the same sample provided the 30 T cell receptor beta chains below, sequenced in a study of blood T cell repertoires in COVID-19. The method was immunoSEQ multiplex PCR; TCRdb's version includes in-frame clones alone and lacks a portion of them. The data show 150,000 to 200,000 clones, with approximately 80% seen just once and around 10% held by the top ten. Material for sequencing was peripheral blood. The receptors come from a woman aged 80 or older with active or convalescent COVID-19.

The chain recombines TRBV10-3 with TRBJ1-5; 11 nucleotides agree with TRBD1. There are 14 residues in the CDR3. The V and J ends lost 10 bases and 5 bases, in that order; junction bases with no gene match: 7. The germline V gene encodes CDR1 ENHRY and CDR2 SYGVKD. DNA for the CDR3: TGTGCCACCGGGGACAGGGGGAACGATCAGCCCCAGCATTTT. Amino acid sequence: CATGDRGNDQPQHF.

This clone was observed a single time. The rearrangement uses TRBV5-1 and TRBJ1-5, with a tentative D call TRBD1 (5 bases). CDR1 and CDR2 from the germline V gene are SGHRS and YFSETQ. The V gene lost 0 bases and the J gene lost 9 bases, with 10 bases spanning the gap. CDR3 length: 13 residues. This chain's CDR3 is CASSLDQGPPQHF. The CDR3 DNA reads as TGCGCCAGCAGCTTGGATCAGGGTCCGCCCCAGCATTTT.

J is TRBJ1-6 and V is TRBV5-1; 10 bases are shared with TRBD1. The CDR3 length is 16 residues. The germline V gene has CDR1 SGHRS and CDR2 YFSETQ. Trimming removed 0 bases from V and 8 bases from J; junction bases left unmatched: 5. This CDR3 reads CASSLGTGTGDSPLHF. The CDR3, as DNA: TGCGCCAGCAGCTTGGGGACTGGGACAGGGGATTCACCCCTCCACTTT.

This chain joins TRBV6-5 and TRBJ1-1; no firm D call. Per the germline V gene, CDR1 is MNHEY and CDR2 is SVGAGI. CDR3 length: 14 residues. V was trimmed by 0 bases and J by 2 bases, leaving 7 bases between them. The CDR3 sequence: CASSYSQINTEAFF. The DNA for the CDR3 is TGTGCCAGCAGTTACTCTCAGATCAACACTGAAGCTTTCTTT.

The rearrangement joins TRBV6-5 to TRBJ1-4; 7 nucleotides agree with TRBD1. The CDR3 spans 14 residues. V trimming: 5 bases; J trimming: 8 bases; junction bases outside the gene matches: 8. Per germline, CDR1 MNHEY and CDR2 SVGAGI. CDR3 amino acids: CASSLQGPREKLFF. Here the CDR3 DNA reads TGTGCCAGCAGTCTACAGGGGCCACGGGAAAAACTGTTTTTT.

Remarks on this clone: Other DNA variants within this sample encode the same CDR3. The chain couples TRBV18 to TRBJ2-7; 8 bases match TRBD1. V lost 2 bases, J lost 5 bases, and 5 bases stayed unmatched. Looked up from germline, CDR1 is KGHSH and CDR2 is LQKENI. The CDR3 has 14 amino acids. The DNA of the CDR3 is TGTGCCAGCTCACCAGGACAGGGCGGTCACGAGCAGTACTTC. This encodes CASSPGQGGHEQYF. The variable domain in full, completed from reference TRBV18 and TRBJ2-7, reads NAGVMQNPRHLVRRRGQEARLRCSPMKGHSHVYWYRQLPEEGLKFMVYLQKENIIDESGMPKERFSAEFPKEGPSILRIQQVVRGDSAAYFCASSPGQGGHEQYFGPGTRLTVT.

The CDR3 loop reads CASSKWTQHTEAFF. In nucleotides, the CDR3 is TGTGCCAGCAGTAAATGGACACAGCACACTGAAGCTTTCTTT. The chain employs TRBV2 and TRBJ1-1; weak D call: TRBD1 (5 bases). Germline V lookup: CDR1 SNHLY, CDR2 FYNNEI. V lost 5 bases to trimming and J lost 3 bases, with 13 bases between them. CDR3 length: 14 amino acids.

The chain carries TRBV27 and TRBJ2-7; 12 bases map to TRBD1. This CDR3 has 15 residues. V dropped 2 bases and J dropped 4; count of bases not matched to a gene: 3. The germline V gene encodes CDR1 MNHEY and CDR2 SMNVEV (reference sequence). In DNA, the CDR3 is TGTGCCAGCAGTTTAATGGGACAGGGGGCTTACGAGCAGTACTTC. This sequence encodes CASSLMGQGAYEQYF.

V gene TRBV2 combines with J gene TRBJ1-3; unclear D gene. CDR3 length equals 16 residues. Germline values: CDR1 SNHLY, CDR2 FYNNEI. The V gene lost 5 bases and the J gene lost 3 bases, with 17 bases spanning the gap. CDR3 protein: CASSPAKEALGNTIYF. The CDR3 nucleotides are TGTGCCAGCAGTCCCGCTAAGGAGGCGCTTGGAAACACCATATATTTT.

V is TRBV19 and J is TRBJ1-6, with TRBD1 as a possible D gene (5 bases). Germline V gives CDR1 LNHDA, CDR2 SQIVND (reference sequence). V was cut by 7 bases and J by 0 bases, with 16 bases left in between. The CDR3 sequence is 17 residues long. The CDR3 DNA sequence: TGTGCCAGTAACGGCGCCGGGGGTGGCTCCTATAATTCACCCCTCCACTTT. Protein: CASNGAGGGSYNSPLHF.

The sample holds one count of this clone. V is TRBV10-3 and J is TRBJ1-2, with D possibly matching TRBD1 (6 bases). Germline V gene data show CDR1 as ENHRY and CDR2 as SYGVKD. The CDR3 totals 11 residues. V shed 8 bases and J shed 4 bases, with 8 bases lying between them. The CDR3 DNA is TGTGCCATCGGACAGTTCTATGGCTACACCTTC. This translates into CAIGQFYGYTF.

The chain combines TRBV2 with TRBJ1-5; weak D call: TRBD1 (6 bases). V lost 7 bases and J 9 bases, leaving 16 bases between the germline ends. The CDR3 covers 13 residues. CDR1 is SNHLY, CDR2 FYNNEI, per germline. The CDR3 bases are TGTGCCAGCACTCCGGGACAACGCTTGCCCCAGCATTTT. Protein sequence: CASTPGQRLPQHF.

This clone has only one observation. The rearrangement joins TRBV28 to TRBJ2-7; no clear D. Trimming removed 3 bases from V and 2 bases from J, with 5 bases in between. Germline V gives CDR1 MDHEN, CDR2 SYDVKM. CDR3 length: 12 residues. The CDR3 is CASSLRPYEQYF. The DNA for the CDR3 is TGTGCCAGCAGTTTGCGCCCCTACGAGCAGTACTTC.

Of note for this clone: The junction and the germline gene differ at one end; a read error may be behind it. The chain joins TRBV7-7 to TRBJ2-5; D perhaps matches TRBD2 (7 bases). The germline V gene has CDR1 SSHAT and CDR2 FNYEAQ (reference sequence). This CDR3 has 15 residues. CDR3 nucleotides: TGTGCTAGCAGCCTTGGAGGGGGGGACCAAGAGACCCAGTACTTC. Translation: CASSLGGGDQETQYF.

V usage is TRBV6-5 and J usage is TRBJ1-2, with D hard to call. The CDR3 consists of 13 residues. The germline V gene encodes CDR1 MNHEY and CDR2 SVGAGI. Trimming removed 0 bases from V and 8 bases from J, with 10 bases in between. CDR3 DNA: TGTGCCAGCAGTTACTCCATGCACGGGGGCTACACCTTC. Translated, it gives CASSYSMHGGYTF.

The chain is built from TRBV2 and TRBJ1-2; D is unresolved. The V end lost 5 bases, the J end lost 2 bases, and 9 bases lay between the germline ends. Germline assignment: CDR1 SNHLY and CDR2 FYNNEI. This CDR3 comprises 13 residues. The CDR3 sequence is CASSPTVNYGYTF. In nucleotides, the CDR3 is TGTGCCAGCAGTCCTACAGTCAACTATGGCTACACCTTC.

This clone was picked up one time. The chain is built from TRBV18 and TRBJ2-1; 9 bases are a match to TRBD2. Germline trimming cut 0 bases from V and 4 bases from J; bases unmatched to any gene: 1. CDR1 KGHSH and CDR2 LQKENI come from the germline V gene. This CDR3 spans 15 amino acids. CDR3 DNA: TGTGCCAGCTCACCACCACTAGCGGGTTACAATGAGCAGTTCTTC. It translates to CASSPPLAGYNEQFF.

The chain joins TRBV2 to TRBJ2-7; 10 bases align to TRBD2. CDR3 size: 16 residues. The germline gives CDR1 SNHLY, CDR2 FYNNEI. J was trimmed by 5 bases and V by 7 bases; bases with no gene match: 14. CDR3 amino acids: CASKRSSGGARDEQYF. CDR3 nucleotide sequence: TGTGCCAGCAAGAGGTCTAGCGGGGGCGCCAGGGACGAGCAGTACTTC.

The chain links TRBV19 to TRBJ1-6; 10 bases fit TRBD1. Germline loops: CDR1 LNHDA, CDR2 SQIVND (reference sequence). The CDR3 totals 17 residues. Trimming cost V 6 bases and J 9 bases; bases outside gene matches: 14. The CDR3 region has the DNA TGTGCCAGTAGAAAAGAGACTTCCGGGACAGGGGCTTCACCCCTCCACTTT. It encodes CASRKETSGTGASPLHF.

The V and J genes are TRBV11-2 and TRBJ1-2; 8 nucleotides agree with TRBD1. Germline V gene sequence: CDR1 SGHAT, CDR2 FQNNGV. The CDR3 has 14 residues. V shed 5 bases and J 7 bases; nucleotides not matched to a gene: 9. Here the CDR3 DNA reads TGTGCCAGCAGCCGGGGGCAGGGGGCATTTGGCTACACCTTC. Amino acids: CASSRGQGAFGYTF.

This clone is a singleton in its sample. This sequence joins TRBV4-1 and TRBJ2-6; 11 positions match TRBD2. The CDR3 extends over 17 amino acids. Germline CDR1 MGHRA, CDR2 YSYEKL. V lost 3 bases to trimming and J lost 2 bases; unmatched junction nucleotides: 3. CDR3 DNA: TGCGCCAGCAGCCAGGGTAGCGGGGGGGCTGGGGCCAACGTCCTGACTTTC. It translates to CASSQGSGGAGANVLTF.

The chain couples TRBV12-2 to TRBJ2-7; the table's D gene call, TRBD1, was not cross checked with the DNA. TRBV12-2 is assigned pseudogene status. There are 16 residues in the CDR3. The CDR3 reads CASRQFPGQDVYEQYF. As DNA, the CDR3 is TGTGCAAGTCGCCAGTTCCCGGGACAGGATGTTTACGAGCAGTACTTC.

The chain combines TRBV5-8 with TRBJ2-7; possible D gene TRBD1, 5 bases. The CDR3 sequence is 12 residues long. Between the trimmed V and J ends, which lost 5 bases and 1 base, there was a span of 7 bases. Germline V gene lookup returns CDR1 SGHTS and CDR2 YDEGEE. The DNA for the CDR3 is TGTGCCAGCAGACAGGAGTCCTACGAGCAGTACTTC. The encoded protein is CASRQESYEQYF. The full variable domain, completed using reference TRBV5-8 and TRBJ2-7, is EAGVTQSPTHLIKTRGQQATLRCSPISGHTSVYWYQQALGLGLQFLLWYDEGEERNRGNFPPRFSGRQFPNYSSELNVNALELEDSALYLCASRQESYEQYFGPGTRLTVT.

The chain has TRBV5-1 and TRBJ2-5; TRBD1 aligns across 9 bases. Germline assignment: CDR1 SGHRS and CDR2 YFSETQ. V dropped 8 bases and J dropped 0; count of bases not matched to a gene: 8. The CDR3 is 15 residues long. The CDR3 reads CARHTGTGHQETQYF. CDR3 in DNA: TGCGCCAGACATACCGGGACAGGGCACCAAGAGACCCAGTACTTC.

Only one count was recorded for this clone. This chain connects TRBV29-1 to TRBJ2-2, with 11 positions matching TRBD1. CDR1 is SQVTM and CDR2 is ANQGSEA in the germline V gene. J lost 10 bases, V lost 4 bases, and 8 bases had no gene match. This CDR3 spans 14 amino acids. CDR3 protein: CSVGGTGGFAELFF. The CDR3 coding sequence is TGCAGCGTTGGGGGGACAGGGGGTTTCGCGGAGCTGTTTTTT.

This clone was found once. V and J are TRBV3-1 (or the pseudogene TRBV3-2) and TRBJ2-3; 13 nucleotides agree with TRBD2. The CDR3 loop spans 17 amino acids. Germline CDR1 and CDR2: LGHDT and YNNKEL (reference sequence). The V gene end was trimmed by 4 bases and the J gene end by 2 bases; junction bases not matched to a gene: 6. In DNA, the CDR3 is TGTGCCAGCAGCCTACGGACTAGCGGGGGATCCACAGATACGCAGTATTTT. Protein product: CASSLRTSGGSTDTQYF.

This clone was observed many times. J is TRBJ2-5 and V is TRBV14, with D possibly TRBD2 on 5 matching bases. Trimming shortened V by 0 bases and J by 2 bases, and 16 bases separated the two germline ends. CDR1 is SGHDN, CDR2 FVKESK, per germline. The CDR3 runs 17 residues. CDR3 in DNA: TGTGCCAGCAGCCAAGATCGTGGTCTAGCATTTCAAGAGACCCAGTACTTC. Amino acids: CASSQDRGLAFQETQYF. Filled out from reference TRBV14 and TRBJ2-5, the complete variable domain reads EAGVTQFPSHSVIEKGQTVTLRCDPISGHDNLYWYRRVMGKEIKFLLHFVKESKQDESGMPNNRFLAERTGGTYSTLKVQPAELEDSGVYFCASSQDRGLAFQETQYFGPGTRLLVL.

The chain recombines TRBV18 with TRBJ1-5; 8 nucleotides match TRBD1. The trim removed 3 bases at V and 3 bases at J, leaving 7 bases unmatched. The germline CDR1 and CDR2 sequences are KGHSH and LQKENI. The CDR3 totals 16 residues. CDR3 coding DNA: TGTGCCAGCTCACCGGGAGGACAGGGCCTCAATCAGCCCCAGCATTTT. Its protein is CASSPGGQGLNQPQHF.

CDR3 sequence (DNA): TGTGCCAGCAGCTTAGTAGCGGGGGGTGAATACGAGCAGTACTTC. This translates into CASSLVAGGEYEQYF. The chain employs TRBV7-2 and TRBJ2-7; 10 bases align to TRBD2. This CDR3 comprises 15 residues. Germline V gene sequence: CDR1 SGHTA, CDR2 FQGNSA. The ends lost 1 base at V and 4 bases at J; junction bases unmatched: 4.

The chain carries TRBV6-5 and TRBJ2-1; TRBD2 matches 14 bases. The CDR3 runs 15 residues. The trim removed 8 bases at V and 10 bases at J, leaving 10 bases unmatched. CDR1 and CDR2 (germline): MNHEY, SVGAGI. CDR3 coding DNA: TGTGCCAGCCCCGGGACTAGCGGGGGCACAGGAGAGCAGTTCTTC. Its translation is CASPGTSGGTGEQFF.